Here is one T cell receptor beta chain with its context. The germline V and J ends were trimmed by 7 bases and 4 bases, with 8 bases remaining between them. CDR3 size: 13 residues. The V gene's germline CDR1 is MNHEY and CDR2 SVGAGI. This record comes from a study of blood T cell repertoires in COVID-19. Study-wide background: The United States, Italy and Spain supplied acute and convalescent COVID-19 samples.

Those who participated ranged in age from about 18 to 89 years and resided in 20 to 30 US areas. Participant-reported clinical history was the basis for cohort assignment. Data came from immunoSEQ multiplex PCR; TCRdb stores just in-frame clones and leaves some out. The repertoire holds some 150,000 clones, with roughly 90% as singletons. The receptor was derived from a woman aged 18-29 years who had recovered from COVID-19. V is TRBV6-5 and J is TRBJ1-6; tentative D call: TRBD1 (5 bases). The sample comprised PBMCs or T cells enriched from blood (not recorded which). CDR3 sequence (DNA): TGTGCCAGCAATGGGGCGTATAATTCACCCCTCCACTTT. It codes for CASNGAYNSPLHF.